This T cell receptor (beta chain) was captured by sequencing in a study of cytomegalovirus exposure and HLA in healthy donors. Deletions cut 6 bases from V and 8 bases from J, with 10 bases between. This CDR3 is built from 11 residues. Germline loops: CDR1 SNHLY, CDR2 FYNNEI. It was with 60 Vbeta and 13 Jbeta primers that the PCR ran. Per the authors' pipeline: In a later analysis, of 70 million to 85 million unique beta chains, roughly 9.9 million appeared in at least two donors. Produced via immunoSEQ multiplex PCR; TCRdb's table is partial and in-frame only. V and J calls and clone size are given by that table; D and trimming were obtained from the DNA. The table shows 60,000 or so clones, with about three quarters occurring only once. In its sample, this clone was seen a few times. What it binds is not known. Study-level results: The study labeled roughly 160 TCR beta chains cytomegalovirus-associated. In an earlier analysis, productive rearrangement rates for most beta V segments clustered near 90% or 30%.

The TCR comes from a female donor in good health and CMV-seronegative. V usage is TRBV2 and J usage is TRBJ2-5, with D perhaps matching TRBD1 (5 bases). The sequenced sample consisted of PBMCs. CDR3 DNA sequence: TGTGCCAGCAGAGTCGGACACACCCAGTACTTC. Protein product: CASRVGHTQYF.